This entry concerns a single T cell receptor (beta chain). Its antigen has not been determined. The input lacks base qualities; no much larger clone sits a single base away. Every donor was a healthy Caucasian. The twin cohort comprised three pairs of female monozygotic twins, all aged roughly 18 to 29 years. Positive isolation kits from Invitrogen were used to isolate CD4+ and CD8+ T cell populations. Here V drops 2 bases and J drops 4 bases, and the junction holds 13 bases not matched to any gene. The CDR3 runs 17 amino acids, cysteine and phenylalanine included. Only the CDR3 region is kept as DNA, spanning 51 bases read in frame from base 1. The record originates from a study of identical twins (dated by TCRdb to the mid-2010s). Regarding the research as a whole: TCR alpha and beta repertoires from monozygotic twins, unrelated adults of various ages and cord blood were deep-sequenced to test whether fetal clonotypes persist. To rule out contamination, replicate twin experiments were performed at different times with different library preparation protocols. General study outcomes and caveats: A weaker excess of twin sharing was found in beta out-of-frame sequences because the signal-to-noise ratio was lowered by fewer shared sequences. Recombination models systematically underestimated out-of-frame TCR alpha sharing in monozygotic twins but agreed with sharing between unrelated individuals. Compared with coincidental sharing between unrelated individuals, an excess of low generation-probability sequences was observed among out-of-frame TCR alpha sequences shared between twins. Fewer insertions were carried by abundant cord blood beta clonotypes; a weaker similar trend was observed in young adult naive repertoires, while no such trend was observed in memory repertoires. Because the same donors could not be followed over many years, conclusions were based on cross-sectional statistical analysis. Invariant T cells such as MAIT and iNKT could partly confound zero-insertion analyses, although diverse VJ usage argued against such confounding for most clonotypes.

The receptor library was made with 5' RACE. Sequencing was carried out with an Illumina HiSeq 2000. Template switching introduced a universal primer binding site; the final cDNA contained a unique molecular identifier, enabling accurate counting of TCR cDNA molecules. First-strand cDNA for TCR alpha and beta chains was synthesized from specific primers in the conserved constant-segment region. To control for contamination, every cDNA library was double barcoded, receiving both a SMART-Mk sample barcode and Illumina barcodes. TruSeq adapter sequences along with Illumina sample barcodes were introduced in two successive PCR steps. Sequencing of the TCR alpha and beta cDNA libraries was done on the Illumina HiSeq platform using custom primers. In the original analysis: Raw reads were processed with MiGEC to extract unique molecular identifiers, and MiXCR was used to determine CDR3 positions. For each individual, recombination models were inferred using an EM algorithm with the repgenHMM and IGoR tools. The tcR package in R was used for shared clonotype analysis, with sharing normalized by the product of cloneset sizes. To study raw recombination without the effects of thymic and clonal selection, out-of-frame nonproductive sequences were analyzed. Using fastp trimming at Q25 and MiXCR clonotype assembly, TCRdb reanalyzed the public sequencing data and kept in-frame beta chains. Entries are consolidated by CDR3 protein sequence, retaining the most common genes and DNA. The V and J calls follow TCRdb's processing rather than the paper's. This sample is represented by 400,000 to 600,000 distinct CDR3 sequences; 20% to 25% of them were singletons. The ten largest make up roughly 0.5% of the sample.

These data are also associated with another study on yellow fever vaccine responses in identical twins. That second report states: According to the authors, the vaccine-induced T cell response in identical twins seemed to be partly convergent and partly specific to each individual. Focusing on identical twins, the study followed the T cell clones that responded to the vaccine, and did so with precision.

Sequencing input: CD4+ T cells sorted from blood. The receptor comes from a woman aged 18 to 35 in good health. The chain is made from TRBV12-3 or TRBV12-4 and TRBJ1-1, and 7 bases in between align with TRBD1. DNA sequence: TGTGCCAGCAGTTTACGTGGCGGGCTTGCAGGGGGCACTGAAGCTTTCTTT. Its amino acids are CASSLRGGLAGGTEAFF.